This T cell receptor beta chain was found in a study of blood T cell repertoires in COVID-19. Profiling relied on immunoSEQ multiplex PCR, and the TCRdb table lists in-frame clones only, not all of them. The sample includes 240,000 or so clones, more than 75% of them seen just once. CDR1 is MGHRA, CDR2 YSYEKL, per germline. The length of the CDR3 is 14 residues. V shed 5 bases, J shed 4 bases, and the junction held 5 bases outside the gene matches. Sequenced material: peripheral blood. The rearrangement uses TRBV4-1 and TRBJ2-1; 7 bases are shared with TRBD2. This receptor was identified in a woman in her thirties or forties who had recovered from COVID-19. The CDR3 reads CASSVGGSYNEQFF. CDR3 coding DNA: TGCGCCAGCAGCGTGGGGGGGTCATACAATGAGCAGTTCTTC.